These 13 T cell receptor beta chains share one sample of origin, sequenced in a study of T-cell memory formation after mild COVID-19. TCRdb reprocessed the 5' RACE reads via MiXCR and lists one record per CDR3 protein. The sample has fewer than 700,000 distinct CDR3 sequences, about a fifth seen once. Sequenced material: PBMCs or a T cell subset sorted from them (not recorded which). The receptors come from an adult woman who had mild COVID-19 (a few samples of this study predate the infection). Cell type and time point are not known.

J is TRBJ2-1 and V is TRBV5-1; D is possibly TRBD1 (5 bases). Germline V gene sequence: CDR1 SGHRS, CDR2 YFSETQ. V was cut by 0 bases and J by 5 bases, with 9 bases left in between. This CDR3 region has 14 residues. The CDR3 loop reads CASSLGQTDNEQFF. In nucleotides, the CDR3 is TGCGCCAGCAGCTTGGGACAGACTGACAATGAGCAGTTCTTC. The full variable domain, in which reference TRBV5-1 and TRBJ2-1 provide the parts outside the CDR3, is KAGVTQTPRYLIKTRGQQVTLSCSPISGHRSVSWYQQTPGQGLQFLFEYFSETQRNKGNFPGRFSGRQFSNSRSEMNVSTLELGDSALYLCASSLGQTDNEQFFGPGTRLTVL.

This chain links TRBV30 with TRBJ2-2; TRBD1 matches 8 bases. The CDR3 runs 15 residues. Trimming removed 2 bases from V and 5 bases from J; junction bases left unmatched: 7. The germline CDR1 and CDR2 sequences are GTSNPN and SVGIG (reference sequence). CDR3 in amino acids: CAWSSGTGGTGELFF. The CDR3 nucleotides are TGTGCCTGGAGTTCCGGGACAGGAGGAACCGGGGAGCTGTTTTTT.

This clonotype was seen a few times. Sequence at one end of the junction differs from germline and may be a read error. J is TRBJ2-7 and V is TRBV24-1; a possible D gene is TRBD1 (5 bases). Germline assignment: CDR1 KGHDR and CDR2 SFDVKD. This CDR3 spans 13 amino acids. CDR3 amino acids: CATSDFQGYEQYF. As DNA, the CDR3 is TGTGCCACCAGCGATTTTCAGGGCTACGAGCAGTACTTC.

The genes are TRBV6-2 or TRBV6-3 and TRBJ1-1, with D possibly being TRBD1 (5 bases). Germline values: CDR1 MNHEY, CDR2 SVGEGT. Trimming cost V 2 bases and J 3 bases, with 16 bases left between them. This CDR3 has 16 residues. The DNA of the CDR3 is TGTGCCAGCAGTTACCCTTCGGGGGGGTTGTACACTGAAGCTTTCTTT. It translates to CASSYPSGGLYTEAFF.

The chain employs TRBV5-1 and TRBJ2-7; D possibly matches TRBD1 or TRBD2 (5 bases each). The CDR3 is 15 residues long. From germline, CDR1 is SGHRS and CDR2 YFSETQ. The V gene lost 4 bases and the J gene lost 5 bases, with 19 bases spanning the gap. The DNA for the CDR3 is TGCGCCAGCAGCCTTAAGGGACCGATACTCAACGAGCAGTACTTC. It specifies CASSLKGPILNEQYF.

This clonotype was found a few times. The rearrangement joins TRBV7-2 to TRBJ2-4; the D is unclear. The CDR3 spans 12 residues. Per germline, CDR1 SGHTA and CDR2 FQGNSA. The ends were cut back, 2 bases at V and 7 bases at J, with 6 bases in the middle. CDR3 sequence (DNA): TGTGCCAGCAGCTTAATGGTTAACATTCAGTACTTC. Protein sequence: CASSLMVNIQYF.

The sample holds a few counts of this clonotype. This chain's CDR3 is CASSLRGGTEGETQYF. The CDR3 DNA reads TGCGCCAGCAGCTTGCGGGGGGGTACTGAGGGAGAGACCCAGTACTTC. V usage is TRBV5-1 and J usage is TRBJ2-5; TRBD2 matches 8 bases. The CDR3 is 16 amino acids. V was pared by 1 base and J by 4 bases, with 9 bases of the junction left unmatched. CDR1 and CDR2 from the germline V gene are SGHRS and YFSETQ.

A few counts support this clonotype. The chain links TRBV7-9 to TRBJ2-2; 7 bases are a match to TRBD2. Germline trimming cut 3 bases from V and 0 bases from J; bases unmatched to any gene: 4. This CDR3 spans 16 amino acids. Germline V gene data show CDR1 as SEHNR and CDR2 as FQNEAQ (reference sequence). In nucleotides, the CDR3 is TGTGCCAGCAGCTTCGGGGGGATCACGAACACCGGGGAGCTGTTTTTT. Amino acids: CASSFGGITNTGELFF.

This clonotype was counted between two and nine times. The gene calls are TRBV7-8 and TRBJ2-3; 8 nucleotides match TRBD2. The CDR3 consists of 15 residues. Per germline, CDR1 SGHVS and CDR2 FQNEAQ. V lost 7 bases and J lost 3; bases outside the gene matches: 9. The CDR3 DNA reads TGTGCCAGCACCTTGAGCGGGAGCATTACAGATACGCAGTATTTT. It codes for CASTLSGSITDTQYF.

The chain combines TRBV15 with TRBJ2-1, with no clear D. V lost 4 bases and J 5 bases, leaving 15 bases between the germline ends. Germline CDR1 LNHNV, CDR2 YYDKDF (reference sequence). The CDR3 is 15 residues long. CDR3 sequence: CATSITAWGNNEQFF. In DNA, the CDR3 is TGTGCCACCAGCATAACGGCTTGGGGAAACAATGAGCAGTTCTTC.

This clonotype has more than one count but fewer than ten. The chain links TRBV14 to TRBJ2-3; 7 bases line up with TRBD2. The CDR3 has 14 residues. CDR1 is SGHDN, CDR2 FVKESK, per germline. The V and J ends lost 2 bases and 2 bases, in that order; junction bases with no gene match: 1. The CDR3 region is CASSQRDYTDTQYF. CDR3 DNA: TGTGCCAGCAGCCAAAGGGACTACACAGATACGCAGTATTTT.

This clonotype appeared a few times. This chain's CDR3 is CASRSKVRTDTQYF. CDR3 nucleotide sequence: TGTGCCAGCAGGTCAAAAGTTCGAACAGATACGCAGTATTTT. The chain links TRBV7-9 to TRBJ2-3; no clear D. This CDR3 has 14 residues. Germline V gives CDR1 SEHNR, CDR2 FQNEAQ (reference sequence). V was trimmed by 6 bases and J by 3 bases, leaving 13 bases between them. Full variable domain (remainder filled in from reference TRBV7-9 and TRBJ2-3): DTGVSQNPRHKITKRGQNVTFRCDPISEHNRLYWYRQTLGQGPEFLTYFQNEAQLEKSRLLSDRFSAERPKGSFSTLEIQRTEQGDSAMYLCASRSKVRTDTQYFGPGTRLTVL.

This rearrangement joins TRBV25-1 to TRBJ1-1; D is unresolved. This CDR3 has 12 amino acids. CDR1 MGHDK and CDR2 SYGVNS come from the germline V gene. Trimming left V 4 bases short and J 6 bases short, with 9 bases between. The CDR3 region is CASSGGHAEAFF. The CDR3 coding sequence is TGTGCCAGCAGTGGAGGGCACGCTGAAGCTTTCTTT.